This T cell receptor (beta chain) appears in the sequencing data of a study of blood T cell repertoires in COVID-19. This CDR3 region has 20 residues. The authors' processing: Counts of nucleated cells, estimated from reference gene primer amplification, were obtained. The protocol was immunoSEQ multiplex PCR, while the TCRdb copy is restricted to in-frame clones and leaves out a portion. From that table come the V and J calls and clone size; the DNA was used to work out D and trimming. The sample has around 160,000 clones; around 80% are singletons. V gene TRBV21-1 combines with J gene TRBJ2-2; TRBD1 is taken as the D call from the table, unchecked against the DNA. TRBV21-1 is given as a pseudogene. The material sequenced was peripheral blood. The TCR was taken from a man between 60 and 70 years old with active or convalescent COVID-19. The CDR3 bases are TGTGCCAGCACCCTGACCAGGGGCGTCCGGACAGGGGCAAACACCGGGGAGCTGTTTTTT. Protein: CASTLTRGVRTGANTGELFF.